Below, one TCR beta chain is given with its context. What it binds is not known. 60 Vbeta and 13 Jbeta primers were used in PCR. Sequencing was performed with immunoSEQ multiplex PCR; in TCRdb, only in-frame clones are kept and a portion is missing. Of 110,000 or so clones listed, 70% to 80% were seen once; the top ten hold approximately 16%. This CDR3 comprises 14 residues. Trimming removed 2 bases from V and 1 base from J, with 8 bases in between. The germline V gene has CDR1 SGHAT and CDR2 FQNNGV. Donors were nominally healthy when sampled, though unrecorded immune exposures were likely. The data are from a study of cytomegalovirus exposure and HLA in healthy donors. Study-wide results and limits: Later analysis showed TCR association rates varying by HLA locus, highest for DRB1 and lowest for HLA-C. Being indistinguishable, some V segments were excluded, TRBV6-2 and TRBV6-3 among them. A link between a missense DCLRE1C variant and TCR beta V- and J-gene trimming emerged from a later analysis.

Sequencing was performed on PBMCs. The origin of this receptor is a man in his fifties or sixties in good health and CMV-seropositive. The rearrangement links TRBV11-2 to TRBJ1-1; weak D call: TRBD1 (6 bases). The CDR3 DNA is TGTGCCAGCAGCTTAACAGGGTCGAACACTGAAGCTTTCTTT. Translated: CASSLTGSNTEAFF. The full variable domain, its missing parts supplied by reference TRBV11-2 and TRBJ1-1, is EAGVAQSPRYKIIEKRQSVAFWCNPISGHATLYWYQQILGQGPKLLIQFQNNGVVDDSQLPKDRFSAERLKGVDSTLKIQPAKLEDSAVYLCASSLTGSNTEAFFGQGTRLTVV.